A selection of T cell receptor beta chains follows, all from one sample in a study of T cells after yellow fever vaccination. From the 5' RACE reads, TCRdb called clonotypes with MiXCR, one entry per CDR3 protein. The sample lists about 320,000 distinct CDR3 sequences, approximately 4% occurring once. Sequences were derived from PBMCs, sampled 15 days after the yellow fever booster vaccination. These receptors all stem from a man younger than 35 who received the YFV17D yellow fever vaccine. The CDR3 runs from the conserved cysteine through the conserved F or W. A D gene is named only where the DNA matches it firmly. The listing skips clone size in some rows; elsewhere it reads once, few, many or a size class.

D gene	clone size	J gene	V gene	CDR3 protein	CDR3 DNA
NA	NA	TRBJ1-1	TRBV27	CASSLLGGATEAFF	TGTGCCAGCAGTTTACTCGGGGGGGCTACTGAAGCTTTCTTT
NA	many	TRBJ1-4	TRBV7-2	CASSPNPGREKLFF	TGTGCCAGCAGCCCAAACCCGGGGAGGGAAAAACTGTTTTTT
NA	NA	TRBJ1-3	TRBV21-1	CASSNRGYERGTGNTIYF	TGTGCCAGCAGCAACAGAGGTTATGAACGGGGAACTGGAAACACCATATATTTT
NA	many	TRBJ2-3	TRBV29-1	CSVTKDTQYF	TGCAGCGTTACCAAAGATACGCAGTATTTT
NA	NA	TRBJ2-1	TRBV6-4	CASSERGENSYNEQFF	TGTGCCAGCAGTGAGAGGGGCGAAAACTCCTACAATGAGCAGTTCTTC
NA	many	TRBJ1-1	TRBV6-2/TRBV6-3	CASSYPSKRPTFF	TGTGCCAGCAGTTACCCGTCGAAACGACCGACTTTCTTT
NA	NA	TRBJ2-2	TRBV20-1	CSARVLNTGELFF	TGCAGTGCTAGAGTGCTGAACACCGGGGAGCTGTTTTTT
NA	few	TRBJ2-2	TRBV5-5	CASSLRGTAGELFF	TGTGCCAGCAGCTTGCGGGGGACGGCCGGGGAGCTGTTTTTT
NA	many	TRBJ1-6	TRBV18	CASSQETVNSPLHF	TGTGCCAGCTCACAGGAGACGGTCAATTCACCCCTCCACTTT
NA	many	TRBJ1-1	TRBV7-2	CASSLKGVNTEAFF	TGTGCCAGCAGCTTAAAAGGGGTGAACACTGAAGCTTTCTTT
NA	NA	TRBJ1-5	TRBV20-1	CSATTGRGGQPQHF	TGCAGTGCTACAACAGGAAGAGGCGGCCAGCCCCAGCATTTT
NA	NA	TRBJ2-1	TRBV2	CASRKGGPQLRAYNEQFF	TGTGCCAGCCGAAAGGGGGGACCCCAACTTCGCGCCTACAATGAGCAGTTCTTC
TRBD1	many	TRBJ2-1	TRBV6-2/TRBV6-3	CASRFLPGQGAHYNEQFF	TGTGCCAGCAGATTTCTTCCGGGACAGGGGGCTCATTACAATGAGCAGTTCTTC
NA	NA	TRBJ1-1	TRBV7-9	CASSYIQGPTEAFF	TGTGCCAGCAGCTATATTCAAGGGCCCACTGAAGCTTTCTTT
NA	NA	TRBJ2-1	TRBV28	CASRLGSYNEQFF	TGTGCCAGCAGGCTGGGATCCTACAATGAGCAGTTCTTC
NA	NA	TRBJ2-5	TRBV7-2	CASSLTLVKETQYF	TGTGCCAGCAGCTTAACACTAGTGAAAGAGACCCAGTACTTC
TRBD2	many	TRBJ2-7	TRBV27	CASSEIGTSGVYEQYF	TGTGCCAGCAGTGAAATTGGGACTAGCGGGGTTTACGAGCAGTACTTC
NA	many	TRBJ2-5	TRBV28	CASSYPQGGETQYF	TGTGCCAGCAGTTACCCACAGGGGGGGGAGACCCAGTACTTC
NA	few	TRBJ2-5	TRBV28	CASTVEETQYF	TGTGCCAGCACTGTGGAAGAGACCCAGTACTTC
NA	NA	TRBJ2-1	TRBV5-1	CASSLVGGREFNEQFF	TGCGCCAGCAGCTTGGTCGGGGGCAGGGAGTTCAATGAGCAGTTCTTC
TRBD1	many	TRBJ2-5	TRBV20-1	CSARTGTGVQETQYF	TGCAGTGCTAGAACCGGGACAGGGGTCCAAGAGACCCAGTACTTC
TRBD2	few	TRBJ2-4	TRBV4-3	CASSVTSGGTKNIQYF	TGCGCCAGCAGCGTGACTAGCGGGGGGACCAAAAACATTCAGTACTTC
NA	many	TRBJ2-7	TRBV9	CASSVGAGPYEQYF	TGTGCCAGCAGCGTAGGGGCAGGGCCCTACGAGCAGTACTTC
NA	many	TRBJ2-2	TRBV5-1	CASSISDSANTGELFF	TGCGCCAGCAGCATCTCCGACAGCGCGAACACCGGGGAGCTGTTTTTT
TRBD1	many	TRBJ1-2	TRBV6-5	CASCTGTGEGYTF	TGTGCCAGTTGCACCGGGACAGGGGAGGGCTACACCTTC
NA	many	TRBJ1-1	TRBV7-2	CASSWSGTANTEAFF	TGTGCCAGCAGTTGGTCCGGGACGGCGAACACTGAAGCTTTCTTT
TRBD1	NA	TRBJ1-6	TRBV27	CASSWDRGSSYNSPLHF	TGTGCCAGCAGTTGGGACAGGGGAAGCTCCTATAATTCACCCCTCCACTTT
NA	few	TRBJ1-2	TRBV5-5	CASRFGVSGPINYGYTF	TGTGCCAGCAGATTTGGGGTGTCGGGGCCAATAAACTATGGCTACACCTTC
NA	NA	TRBJ2-1	TRBV4-2	CASSQAFGGDEQFF	TGTGCCAGCAGCCAAGCATTTGGAGGCGATGAGCAGTTCTTC
NA	few	TRBJ2-6	TRBV6-1	CASSVGRYYGANVLTF	TGTGCCAGCAGTGTTGGCCGATATTATGGGGCCAACGTCCTGACTTTC
NA	many	TRBJ2-2	TRBV10-3	CAISITVDDTGELFF	TGTGCCATCAGTATCACGGTAGATGACACCGGGGAGCTGTTTTTT
TRBD1	NA	TRBJ2-3	TRBV28	CASSPYRGQVTATQYF	TGTGCCAGCAGTCCATACAGGGGCCAGGTTACGGCTACGCAGTATTTT
TRBD1	few	TRBJ1-2	TRBV6-4	CASSNRGGRSYTF	TGTGCCAGCAGTAACAGGGGGGGTCGGAGCTACACCTTC
NA	NA	TRBJ2-5	TRBV25-1	CASSEFGQIYQETQYF	TGTGCCAGCAGTGAATTCGGTCAGATATATCAAGAGACCCAGTACTTC
NA	NA	TRBJ1-6	TRBV18	CASSFKDGVYNSPLHF	TGTGCCAGCTCATTCAAGGACGGTGTCTATAATTCACCCCTCCACTTT
NA	few	TRBJ1-1	TRBV19	CASSTRAGYMNTEAFF	TGTGCCAGTAGTACTAGGGCAGGTTACATGAACACTGAAGCTTTCTTT
TRBD2	many	TRBJ2-1	TRBV7-2	CASSISGGILYEQFF	TGTGCCAGCAGCATTAGCGGGGGGATTCTGTATGAGCAGTTCTTC
NA	few	TRBJ2-2	TRBV18	CASTVGGGQNTGELFF	TGTGCCAGCACGGTTGGAGGGGGCCAAAACACCGGGGAGCTGTTTTTT
NA	many	TRBJ1-2	TRBV5-1	CASSLIGGEGYTF	TGCGCCAGCAGCTTGATAGGGGGAGAAGGCTACACCTTC
TRBD1	few	TRBJ1-5	TRBV5-6	CASSSTGEGQPQHF	TGTGCCAGCAGCTCAACAGGGGAAGGACAGCCCCAGCATTTT
NA	few	TRBJ1-1	TRBV5-1	CASSLLISENTEAFF	TGCGCCAGCAGCTTGTTGATTTCGGAGAACACTGAAGCTTTCTTT
NA	many	TRBJ1-3	TRBV4-3	CASSQVGSSGNTIYF	TGCGCCAGCAGCCAAGTAGGCAGCTCTGGAAACACCATATATTTT
TRBD1	few	TRBJ2-4	TRBV30	CAWTRQGNIQYF	TGTGCCTGGACCCGACAGGGTAACATTCAGTACTTC
NA	many	TRBJ2-7	TRBV7-9	CASTLPGSREQYF	TGTGCCAGCACCCTGCCGGGGTCCCGCGAGCAGTACTTC
NA	many	TRBJ1-6	TRBV7-6	CASSLAEGHGSPLHF	TGTGCCAGCAGCTTAGCCGAGGGGCACGGTTCACCCCTCCACTTT
NA	many	TRBJ2-3	TRBV12-3/TRBV12-4	CASPKGADTQYF	TGTGCCAGCCCGAAGGGGGCAGATACGCAGTATTTT
TRBD1	many	TRBJ1-6	TRBV12-3/TRBV12-4	CASSSLGGPNSPLHF	TGTGCCAGCAGTTCGCTAGGGGGCCCCAATTCACCCCTCCACTTT